Shown below are 9 T cell receptor beta chains from a single sample sequenced in a study of T cells in Graves' hyperthyroidism and ophthalmopathy. It was RNA transcripts that yielded the amplified TCR beta CDR3 regions. Researchers ran a first-round RT-PCR on the TCR CDR3 using the HTBI primer set. TCRdb passed the multiplex PCR reads through MiXCR, listing each CDR3 protein once. The sample includes fewer than 400,000 distinct CDR3 sequences, 20% to 25% of them seen just once. Sequenced: blood. The source is a middle-aged man with Graves' hyperthyroidism.

V usage is TRBV6-1 and J usage is TRBJ2-7; 7 nucleotides match TRBD1. CDR1 is MNHNS and CDR2 is SASEGT in the germline V gene. CDR3 length equals 17 residues. Trimming took 2 bases from V and 0 from J; bases not matched to a gene: 10. CDR3 bases: TGTGCCAGCAGTGAATCCCGTAGGGGGCGAAGCTCCTACGAGCAGTACTTC. Translating gives CASSESRRGRSSYEQYF.

There are many counts of this clonotype. V gene TRBV3-1 combines with J gene TRBJ2-5; D unclear. V dropped 4 bases and J dropped 4 bases, with 7 bases sitting between them. The CDR3 runs 12 residues. The germline CDR1 and CDR2 sequences are LGHDT and YNNKEL (reference sequence). The CDR3 sequence: CASSRLGETQYF. The DNA of the CDR3 is TGTGCCAGCAGCCGCCTTGGAGAGACCCAGTACTTC.

The rearrangement uses TRBV19 and TRBJ1-2; possibly TRBD1 for D (5 bases). V lost 10 bases and J lost 7, with 22 bases in between. The germline V gene has CDR1 LNHDA and CDR2 SQIVND (reference sequence). CDR3 length equals 14 residues. Written as DNA, the CDR3 is TGTGCCACCTCCTTGGGAGGGGACGCGGCTGGCTACACCTTC. Translation: CATSLGGDAAGYTF.

This clonotype came up a few times. The chain links TRBV12-3 or TRBV12-4 to TRBJ1-4, with D unresolved. The CDR3 totals 14 residues. V was pared by 6 bases and J by 0 bases, with 8 bases between. CDR3 in DNA: TGTGCCAGCAGCGGAGTTGCAACTAATGAAAAACTGTTTTTT. It codes for CASSGVATNEKLFF.

CDR3: CASRLTAGGVNEQFF. The CDR3 DNA follows: TGTGCCAGCAGGCTGACTGCTGGAGGTGTCAATGAGCAGTTCTTC. This chain connects TRBV27 to TRBJ2-1; possible D gene TRBD2, 5 bases. Trimming shortened V by 6 bases and J by 6 bases, and 18 bases separated the two germline ends. This CDR3 spans 15 amino acids. In germline, CDR1 is MNHEY, CDR2 SMNVEV (reference sequence).

The chain links TRBV12-3 or TRBV12-4 to TRBJ1-5; D not resolved. V lost 7 bases, J lost 0 bases, and 13 bases lay in between. This CDR3 contains 15 residues. The CDR3 reads CASTPRGDSNQPQHF. The CDR3 DNA follows: TGTGCCAGCACCCCCCGTGGGGATAGCAATCAGCCCCAGCATTTT.

The CDR3 sequence: CASSYTGRWDGRGGETQYF. The CDR3 DNA sequence: TGTGCCAGCAGTTACACAGGACGCTGGGACGGTCGCGGGGGGGAGACCCAGTACTTC. This chain connects TRBV6-5 to TRBJ2-5; 8 bases are a match to TRBD2. The CDR3 sequence is 19 residues long. The V gene's germline CDR1 is MNHEY and CDR2 SVGAGI. The trim removed 2 bases at V and 5 bases at J, leaving 19 bases unmatched.

The chain links TRBV9 to TRBJ2-1; D ambiguous. CDR1 and CDR2 from the germline V gene are SGDLS and YYNGEE. Trimming shortened V by 0 bases and J by 3 bases, and 10 bases separated the two germline ends. The CDR3 loop spans 15 amino acids. The CDR3 here is CASSVVMGNYNEQFF. The CDR3 DNA reads TGTGCCAGCAGCGTAGTGATGGGAAACTACAATGAGCAGTTCTTC.

CDR3 amino acids: CSVGQNQETQYF. The CDR3 bases are TGCAGCGTTGGACAGAACCAAGAGACCCAGTACTTC. The chain uses TRBV29-1 and TRBJ2-5; D may be TRBD1 (5 bases). Germline V gives CDR1 SQVTM, CDR2 ANQGSEA. Trimming left V 4 bases short and J 0 bases short, with 6 bases between. The CDR3 contains 12 residues.